This T cell receptor (beta chain) was found in a study of CD8 T cells in Susac syndrome (dated by TCRdb to about 2019). Looking at the study overall: Whether CD8+ T cell activation and differentiation in Susac syndrome was antigen driven was tested using repertoire sequencing. Clonality of the CD8+ T cell repertoire was compared between 11 to 12 healthy donors, about 14 Susac syndrome patients and some 15 multiple sclerosis patients.

About this clonotype itself: Its antigen remains undetermined. Per-nucleotide qualities are absent, and no much larger clonotype sits a single base away.

Peripheral blood CD8+ and CD4+ T cells from healthy donors, Susac syndrome patients and multiple sclerosis patients were profiled using high-throughput TCR beta sequencing. The multiple sclerosis controls were treatment-naive patients who had stable or active relapsing-remitting disease and met the revised McDonald criteria. CD8+ TEMRA cells were enriched by FACS, while bulk CD8+ and CD4+ T cells were purified by magnetic negative isolation. Blood was collected in EDTA tubes and processed within 24 hours, with PBMCs isolated through density gradient centrifugation. PBMCs intended for TCR sequencing were frozen in liquid nitrogen and were later thawed in a 37 degrees C water bath. The sorted or isolated CD4+, CD8+ and CD8+ TEMRA cells reached a purity of at least 90%. V is pruned by 4 bases and J by 0 bases, leaving 6 bases of the junction without a gene match. CDR1 and CDR2 (SGDLS, YYNGEE) derive from the germline V gene. The CDR3 has 16 amino acids, counting the end cysteine and phenylalanine. The read is trimmed to its CDR3 DNA, 48 bases read in frame from base 1.

RNA was extracted using the RNeasy kit, and roughly 0.5 to 1 microgram was reverse transcribed with random hexamers. TCR beta CDR3 regions were amplified with the immunoSEQ multiplex PCR assay covering 54 Vbeta and 13 Jbeta segments. PCR amplification bias was corrected using a synthetic template baseline for primer optimization and computational correction. Turning to the authors' computational methods: Reads were annotated to V, D and J genes according to IMGT and were analyzed with immunoSEQ Analyzer, with only productive sequences retained. To calculate clonality, Shannon entropy was normalized by log2 of the number of productive unique sequences and then subtracted from one. For each patient and control, public and private clones were evaluated among the 100 most prevalent clones. A clone was defined as Susac-specific if it was absent from the healthy and MS cohorts, from over 1,000 published viral clones and from other ImmuneACCESS disease sequences. TCRdb reprocessed the public reads (quality trimming at Q25 with fastp, clone calling with MiXCR) and kept in-frame beta chains. Here each entry gathers all rows of one CDR3 protein and keeps the most common genes and DNA. These V and J calls rely on TCRdb rather than the paper's analysis. The sample table lists about 300,000 distinct CDR3 sequences, over 75% of them with a count of one. The ten top clones hold less than 0.2% of the sample.

Results and caveats for the whole study, not just this receptor: The study acknowledged that relatively few individuals were included in the TCR sequencing and HLA analysis.

This sequence originates from a human donor with multiple sclerosis. The V gene is TRBV9 and the J gene is TRBJ2-1; the central 8 bases match TRBD1. Sequencing was done on a sample of CD8+ T cells from PBMCs. The CDR3 protein is CASSSHRGSSYNEQFF. In nucleotide form, the sequence is TGTGCCAGCAGCTCGCACAGGGGGAGCTCCTACAATGAGCAGTTCTTC.